This T cell receptor beta chain was found in a study of blood T cell repertoires in COVID-19. This clone was observed once. TCRdb's copy holds only in-frame clones and misses some; the assay was immunoSEQ multiplex PCR. Found here are over 120,000 clones, 65% to 90% of them singletons; the top ten hold around 8.5%. Sequenced: peripheral blood. This TCR was sampled from a human donor in a cohort sampled during active COVID-19.

The CDR3: CSVEDGGQGRLLGTDTQYF. DNA of the CDR3: TGCAGCGTTGAAGATGGGGGACAGGGACGACTACTGGGCACAGATACGCAGTATTTT. The chain links TRBV29-1 to TRBJ2-3; 9 bases are a match to TRBD1. CDR3 size: 19 residues. With V trimmed by 0 bases and J by 1 base, 14 bases remained unmatched. Germline V gene data show CDR1 as SQVTM and CDR2 as ANQGSEA.